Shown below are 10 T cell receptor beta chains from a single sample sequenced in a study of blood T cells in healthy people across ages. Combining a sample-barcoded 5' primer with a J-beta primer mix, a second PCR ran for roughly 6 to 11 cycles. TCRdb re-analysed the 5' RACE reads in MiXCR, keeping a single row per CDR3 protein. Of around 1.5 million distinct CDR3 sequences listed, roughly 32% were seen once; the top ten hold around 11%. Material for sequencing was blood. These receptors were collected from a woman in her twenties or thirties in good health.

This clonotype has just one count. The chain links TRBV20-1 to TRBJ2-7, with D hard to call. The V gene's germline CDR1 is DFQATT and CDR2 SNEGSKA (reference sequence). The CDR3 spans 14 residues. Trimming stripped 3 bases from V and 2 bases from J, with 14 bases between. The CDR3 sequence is CSASGASPTYEQYF. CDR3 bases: TGCAGTGCTAGCGGCGCTTCTCCTACCTACGAGCAGTACTTC.

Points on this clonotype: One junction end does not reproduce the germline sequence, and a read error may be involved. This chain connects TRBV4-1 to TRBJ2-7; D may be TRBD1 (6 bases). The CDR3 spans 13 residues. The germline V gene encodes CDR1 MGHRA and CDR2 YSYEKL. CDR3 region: CASSLGAGDERYF. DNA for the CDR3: TGCGCCAGCAGCCTTGGGGCAGGGGACGAGCGGTACTTC.

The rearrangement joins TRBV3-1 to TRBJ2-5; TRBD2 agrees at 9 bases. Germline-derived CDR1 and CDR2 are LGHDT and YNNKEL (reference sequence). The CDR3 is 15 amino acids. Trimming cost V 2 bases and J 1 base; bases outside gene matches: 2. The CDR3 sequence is CASSQIAGAQETQYF. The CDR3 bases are TGTGCCAGCAGCCAAATAGCGGGGGCCCAAGAGACCCAGTACTTC.

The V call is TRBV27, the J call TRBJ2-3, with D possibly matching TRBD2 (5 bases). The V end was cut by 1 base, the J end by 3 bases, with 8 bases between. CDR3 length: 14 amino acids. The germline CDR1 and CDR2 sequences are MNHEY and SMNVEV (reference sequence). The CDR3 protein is CASSLFTGTDTQYF. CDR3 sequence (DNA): TGTGCCAGCAGTTTATTTACGGGGACAGATACGCAGTATTTT.

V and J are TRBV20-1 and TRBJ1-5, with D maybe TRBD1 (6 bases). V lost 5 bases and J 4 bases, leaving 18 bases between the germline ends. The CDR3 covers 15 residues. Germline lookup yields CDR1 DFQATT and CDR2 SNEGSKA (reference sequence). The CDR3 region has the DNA TGCAGTGCTCCCAGGGGCAAGGACGGGAATCAGCCCCAGCATTTT. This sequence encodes CSAPRGKDGNQPQHF.

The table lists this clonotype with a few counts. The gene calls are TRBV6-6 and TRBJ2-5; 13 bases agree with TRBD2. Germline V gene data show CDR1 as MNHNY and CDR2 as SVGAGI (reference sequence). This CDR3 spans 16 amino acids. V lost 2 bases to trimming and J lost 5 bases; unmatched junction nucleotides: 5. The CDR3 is CASSYDAGLAGETQYF. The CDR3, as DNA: TGTGCCAGCAGTTACGACGCGGGACTAGCGGGGGAGACCCAGTACTTC.

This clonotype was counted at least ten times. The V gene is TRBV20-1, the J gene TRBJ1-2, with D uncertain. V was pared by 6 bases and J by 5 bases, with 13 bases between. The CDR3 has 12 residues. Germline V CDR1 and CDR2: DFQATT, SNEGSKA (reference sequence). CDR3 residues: CSAVGGDYGYTF. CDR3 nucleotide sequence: TGCAGTGCCGTTGGTGGGGATTATGGCTACACCTTC.

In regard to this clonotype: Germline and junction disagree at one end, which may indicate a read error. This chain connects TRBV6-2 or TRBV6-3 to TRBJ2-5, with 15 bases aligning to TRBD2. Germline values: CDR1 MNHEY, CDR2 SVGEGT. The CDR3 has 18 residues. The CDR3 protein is CAGSGIGLAGGYQETQYF. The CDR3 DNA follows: TGTGCCGGCAGCGGGATCGGACTAGCGGGGGGGTACCAAGAGACCCAGTACTTC.

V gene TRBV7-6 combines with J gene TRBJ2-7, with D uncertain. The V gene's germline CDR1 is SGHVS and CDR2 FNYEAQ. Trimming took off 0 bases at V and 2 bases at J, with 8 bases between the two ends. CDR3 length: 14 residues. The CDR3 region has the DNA TGTGCCAGCAGCTTAGCGAAACAGCCCTACGAGCAGTACTTC. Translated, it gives CASSLAKQPYEQYF.

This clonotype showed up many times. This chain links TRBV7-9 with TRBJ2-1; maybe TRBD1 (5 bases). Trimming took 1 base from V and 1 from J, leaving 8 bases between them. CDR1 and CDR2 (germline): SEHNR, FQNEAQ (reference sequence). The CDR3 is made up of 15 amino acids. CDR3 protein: CASSLGQFSYNEQFF. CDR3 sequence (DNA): TGTGCCAGCAGCTTAGGACAGTTTTCCTACAATGAGCAGTTCTTC.